Shown below are 7 T cell receptor beta chains from a single sample sequenced in a study of T cell repertoires in cytomegalovirus infection. What these receptors recognize is not known. TCRdb ran MiXCR on the reads and lists one entry per CDR3 protein. Among approximately 470,000 distinct CDR3 sequences, approximately 42% were seen once, and the ten largest hold around 45%. This specimen was cultured PBMCs, taken from culture after CMV antigen stimulation. Receptors were obtained from a human donor in good health (CMV status not recorded). Some clones in this sample may be carry-over from other donors' samples.

The chain carries TRBV7-6 and TRBJ2-1, with 10 nucleotides matching TRBD1. Trimming at V came to 5 bases and at J to 7 bases, leaving 8 bases not matched to a gene. The V gene's germline CDR1 is SGHVS and CDR2 FNYEAQ. This CDR3 has 15 residues. The CDR3 spells CASSASPGQGNEQFF. The CDR3 region has the DNA TGTGCCAGCAGCGCGAGCCCGGGACAGGGGAATGAGCAGTTCTTC.

This chain joins TRBV20-1 and TRBJ2-5; D ambiguous. Trimming cost V 3 bases and J 4 bases, with 6 bases left between them. The CDR3 runs to 11 residues. Germline CDR1 reads DFQATT; CDR2 reads SNEGSKA (reference sequence). CDR3 region: CSARLRETQYF. For the CDR3, the DNA is TGCAGTGCTAGGCTTAGAGAGACCCAGTACTTC.

The gene calls are TRBV7-2 and TRBJ2-5; D gene uncertain. Trimming took 2 bases from V and 4 from J, leaving 8 bases between them. The germline V gene has CDR1 SGHTA and CDR2 FQGNSA. CDR3 length: 13 residues. The CDR3 DNA reads TGTGCCAGCAGCTTAATGAACGGAGAGACCCAGTACTTC. It translates to CASSLMNGETQYF.

This chain connects TRBV20-1 to TRBJ2-5, with D possibly matching TRBD2 (6 bases). CDR3 size: 14 residues. Looked up from germline, CDR1 is DFQATT and CDR2 is SNEGSKA (reference sequence). As DNA, the CDR3 is TGCGGGTCCCCCCAGGGAGGACCCCAAGAGACCCAGTACTTC. Protein sequence: CGSPQGGPQETQYF.

This clonotype has more than one count but fewer than ten. This sequence joins TRBV6-2 or TRBV6-3 and TRBJ2-5, with 9 nucleotides matching TRBD1. Germline trimming cut 0 bases from V and 2 bases from J; bases unmatched to any gene: 4. Germline V gene data show CDR1 as MNHEY and CDR2 as SVGEGT. The CDR3 extends over 16 amino acids. CDR3 loop: CASSYSGQGKQETQYF. In nucleotides, the CDR3 is TGTGCCAGCAGTTACTCGGGACAGGGAAAACAAGAGACCCAGTACTTC.

The chain joins TRBV4-1 to TRBJ1-2; D is perhaps TRBD1 (5 bases). Germline V lookup: CDR1 MGHRA, CDR2 YSYEKL. The germline V and J ends were trimmed by 1 base and 4 bases, with 16 bases remaining between them. This CDR3 contains 16 residues. DNA of the CDR3: TGCGCCAGCAGCCAAGGGCTGGCAGGGTTTGTCTATGGCTACACCTTC. This encodes CASSQGLAGFVYGYTF.

This chain connects TRBV7-8 to TRBJ2-5; D remains unclear. With 1 base removed from V and 7 bases from J, the gap between germline ends came to 19 bases. The CDR3 extends over 16 amino acids. Germline loops: CDR1 SGHVS, CDR2 FQNEAQ. The CDR3 sequence is CASSLGRQAPLGTQYF. DNA of the CDR3: TGTGCCAGCAGCTTAGGGCGGCAGGCCCCTCTCGGGACCCAGTACTTC.